Below are 24 T cell receptor beta chains sequenced from a single sample in a study of blood T cell repertoires in COVID-19. The data were produced by immunoSEQ multiplex PCR, yet TCRdb's version contains in-frame clones alone and is incomplete. The profile shows around 100,000 clones, roughly nine tenths of them singletons. The sample consisted of peripheral blood. The source of these receptors is a man aged 40-49 years with acute or convalescent COVID-19.

This clone has more than one count but fewer than ten. This chain joins TRBV12-5 and TRBJ1-5; possibly TRBD1 for D (5 bases). Between the trimmed V and J ends, which lost 6 bases and 4 bases, there was a span of 10 bases. Germline CDR1 reads LGHNT; CDR2 reads FRNRAP. The CDR3 totals 13 residues. The CDR3: CASGTALNQPQHF. The CDR3 coding sequence is TGTGCTAGTGGGACAGCACTTAATCAGCCCCAGCATTTT. Full variable domain (missing parts from reference TRBV12-5 and TRBJ1-5): DARVTQTPRHKVTEMGQEVTMRCQPILGHNTVFWYRQTMMQGLELLAYFRNRAPLDDSGMPKDRFSAEMPDATLATLKIQPSEPRDSAVYFCASGTALNQPQHFGDGTRLSIL.

The chain combines TRBV25-1 with TRBJ1-5; 10 nucleotides match TRBD1. V shed 4 bases, J shed 0 bases, and the junction held 6 bases outside the gene matches. The CDR3 is 17 residues long. Germline CDR1 MGHDK, CDR2 SYGVNS. DNA for the CDR3: TGTGCCAGCAGTGGCGACAGGGGGCCCTTTAGCAATCAGCCCCAGCATTTT. This codes for CASSGDRGPFSNQPQHF.

CDR3 loop: CASSLGRQQGILGEQYF. CDR3 in DNA: TGTGCCAGCAGCTTAGGAAGACAACAGGGGATCTTAGGCGAGCAGTACTTC. The chain has TRBV7-2 and TRBJ2-7, with TRBD1 identical over 7 bases. Trimming cost V 1 base and J 6 bases; bases outside gene matches: 15. The length of the CDR3 is 17 residues. CDR1 is SGHTA, CDR2 FQGNSA, per germline.

V and J are TRBV21-1 and TRBJ2-4; no DNA check was done on the table's D call, TRBD1. TRBV21-1 is a listed pseudogene. This CDR3 has 17 amino acids. The CDR3 region is CASSRVSGYLYLYIQYF. The CDR3 nucleotides are TGTGCCAGCAGCAGAGTTTCAGGGTATCTTTATTTGTACATTCAGTACTTC.

The rearrangement joins TRBV5-1 to TRBJ2-1; 7 bases map to TRBD2. The CDR3 has 16 residues. V shed 4 bases, J shed 3 bases, and the junction held 10 bases outside the gene matches. Germline V gene sequence: CDR1 SGHRS, CDR2 YFSETQ. This CDR3 is CASSPDGGRIYNEQFF. The CDR3 region has the DNA TGCGCCAGCAGCCCGGACGGCGGGAGAATCTACAATGAGCAGTTCTTC.

The J gene is TRBJ1-3, the V gene TRBV2; maybe TRBD1 (6 bases). Looked up from germline, CDR1 is SNHLY and CDR2 is FYNNEI. This CDR3 contains 17 residues. Trimming stripped 2 bases from V and 3 bases from J, with 17 bases between. For the CDR3, the DNA is TGTGCCAGCAGTGAACGGGCAAGGCTCAGGGGTGGAAACACCATATATTTT. It codes for CASSERARLRGGNTIYF.

This chain joins TRBV7-2 and TRBJ1-5; maybe TRBD1 (5 bases). The CDR3 sequence is 14 residues long. CDR1 SGHTA and CDR2 FQGNSA come from the germline V gene. V was cut by 1 base and J by 9 bases, with 13 bases left in between. The CDR3, as DNA: TGTGCCAGCAGCTTAGAAGGGGCGCGATGGCCCCAGCATTTT. Its translation is CASSLEGARWPQHF.

This clone was seen a single time. The chain uses TRBV6-5 and TRBJ1-6; 7 nucleotides align to TRBD1. Germline V gene lookup returns CDR1 MNHEY and CDR2 SVGAGI. CDR3 size: 15 residues. J gave up 7 bases and V 4 bases, and 7 bases lay outside the gene matches. The DNA of the CDR3 is TGTGCCAGCAGTTCGTCGACAGGGAGAAATTCACCCCTCCACTTT. Protein product: CASSSSTGRNSPLHF.

This clone was counted a few times. V gene TRBV27 combines with J gene TRBJ1-5; perhaps TRBD1 as D (5 bases). Germline CDR1 MNHEY, CDR2 SMNVEV (reference sequence). This CDR3 contains 14 residues. V was cut by 9 bases and J by 2 bases, with 14 bases left in between. The CDR3 sequence: CASSREGRNQPQHF. In DNA, the CDR3 is TGTGCCAGTTCCAGGGAGGGCCGCAATCAGCCCCAGCATTTT.

As for this clone: This sample also contains other DNA sequences that code for the same CDR3. The rearrangement links TRBV5-4 to TRBJ1-2; D gene ambiguous. The CDR3 length is 12 residues. The V gene lost 4 bases and the J gene lost 3 bases, with 7 bases spanning the gap. CDR1 SGHNT and CDR2 YYREEE come from the germline V gene (reference sequence). As DNA, the CDR3 is TGTGCCAGCAGCCTCACTGACTATGGCTACACCTTC. This translates into CASSLTDYGYTF.

CDR3 loop: CASSTSTDTQYF. CDR3 nucleotides: TGTGCCAGCAGCACTAGCACAGATACGCAGTATTTT. V usage is TRBV7-9 and J usage is TRBJ2-3; D gene ambiguous. CDR1 SEHNR and CDR2 FQNEAQ come from the germline V gene (reference sequence). Between the trimmed V and J ends, which lost 5 bases and 0 bases, there was a span of 3 bases. The CDR3 is made up of 12 amino acids. Together with reference TRBV7-9 and TRBJ2-3, the CDR3 gives the full variable domain: DTGVSQNPRHKITKRGQNVTFRCDPISEHNRLYWYRQTLGQGPEFLTYFQNEAQLEKSRLLSDRFSAERPKGSFSTLEIQRTEQGDSAMYLCASSTSTDTQYFGPGTRLTVL.

The chain recombines TRBV5-1 with TRBJ2-7; 7 bases agree with TRBD2. CDR3 length equals 14 residues. The V segment lost 5 bases and the J segment 1 base; nucleotides outside the gene matches: 6. CDR1 and CDR2 (germline): SGHRS, YFSETQ. The chain's CDR3 is CASRAGVASYEQYF. DNA of the CDR3: TGCGCCAGCAGGGCGGGAGTTGCGTCCTACGAGCAGTACTTC.

The J gene is TRBJ2-5, the V gene TRBV2; tentatively, D is TRBD2 (6 bases). V was trimmed by 0 bases and J by 1 base, leaving 15 bases between them. Germline CDR1 and CDR2: SNHLY and FYNNEI. This CDR3 is 17 amino acids long. CDR3 sequence: CASSEALVAGPQETQYF. CDR3 DNA: TGTGCCAGCAGTGAAGCGCTTGTGGCGGGACCCCAAGAGACCCAGTACTTC.

The table lists this clone with a few counts. CDR3 residues: CASSESSGGAETQYF. The CDR3 bases are TGTGCCAGCAGTGAATCCTCCGGGGGAGCAGAGACCCAGTACTTC. The chain combines TRBV25-1 with TRBJ2-5; possible D gene TRBD2, 6 bases. V lost 1 base, J lost 4 bases, and 13 bases lay in between. Germline assignment: CDR1 MGHDK and CDR2 SYGVNS. The CDR3 has 15 residues. Complete variable domain (other parts from reference TRBV25-1 and TRBJ2-5): EADIYQTPRYLVIGTGKKITLECSQTMGHDKMYWYQQDPGMELHLIHYSYGVNSTEKGDLSSESTVSRIRTEHFPLTLESARPSHTSQYLCASSESSGGAETQYFGPGTRLLVL.

The chain has TRBV27 and TRBJ2-2, with a tentative D call TRBD1 (6 bases). Germline assignment: CDR1 MNHEY and CDR2 SMNVEV (reference sequence). With 7 bases removed from V and 2 bases from J, the gap between germline ends came to 17 bases. The CDR3 is made up of 16 amino acids. The CDR3 spells CASTLSGTTNTGELFF. The CDR3 DNA follows: TGTGCCAGCACCCTATCCGGGACAACTAACACCGGGGAGCTGTTTTTT.

This chain joins TRBV30 and TRBJ1-2, with D hard to call. Germline loops: CDR1 GTSNPN, CDR2 SVGIG (reference sequence). CDR3 length: 14 amino acids. Between the trimmed V and J ends, which lost 1 base and 8 bases, there was a span of 17 bases. The CDR3 DNA is TGTGCCTGGAGTGGCGCCCTGGGTCGGGGAGGCTACACCTTC. It is translated as CAWSGALGRGGYTF.

This chain joins TRBV11-2 and TRBJ2-3, with 7 bases identical to TRBD1. This CDR3 has 16 residues. The trim removed 7 bases at V and 1 base at J, leaving 11 bases unmatched. CDR1 is SGHAT and CDR2 is FQNNGV in the germline V gene. This chain's CDR3 is CASTRRTGIRTDTQYF. As DNA, the CDR3 is TGTGCCAGCACAAGACGGACAGGTATCCGCACAGATACGCAGTATTTT. Combining the CDR3 with reference TRBV11-2 and TRBJ2-3 gives the whole variable domain EAGVAQSPRYKIIEKRQSVAFWCNPISGHATLYWYQQILGQGPKLLIQFQNNGVVDDSQLPKDRFSAERLKGVDSTLKIQPAKLEDSAVYLCASTRRTGIRTDTQYFGPGTRLTVL.

This chain links TRBV7-6 with TRBJ2-7; tentatively, D is TRBD2 (6 bases). Trimming took 3 bases from V and 3 from J, leaving 15 bases between them. The CDR3 contains 15 residues. The germline V gene has CDR1 SGHVS and CDR2 FNYEAQ. The CDR3 coding sequence is TGTGCCAGCAGCTTGGACACGGGACTCGGCTACGAGCAGTACTTC. This codes for CASSLDTGLGYEQYF.

This chain connects TRBV7-9 to TRBJ2-2; tentative D call: TRBD2 (6 bases). The CDR3 length is 18 residues. Trimming removed 5 bases from V and 0 bases from J, with 19 bases in between. Germline V gene data show CDR1 as SEHNR and CDR2 as FQNEAQ (reference sequence). In nucleotides, the CDR3 is TGTGCCAGCAGCCTAGGGTCGGGGGAAATCACGAACACCGGGGAGCTGTTTTTT. Its protein is CASSLGSGEITNTGELFF.

The chain links TRBV7-8 to TRBJ1-1; no definite D call. Germline lookup yields CDR1 SGHVS and CDR2 FQNEAQ. The CDR3 totals 14 residues. Trimming removed 4 bases at V and 2 bases at J, with 11 bases between. This chain's CDR3 is CASSSIWTNTEAFF. CDR3 coding DNA: TGTGCCAGCAGCTCGATCTGGACTAACACTGAAGCTTTCTTT.

The V and J genes are TRBV11-3 and TRBJ2-2; a weak D match, TRBD1 (6 bases). The germline V gene encodes CDR1 SGHNT and CDR2 YENEEA. V was clipped by 3 bases and J by 7 bases, with 15 bases between them. The CDR3 runs to 15 residues. In DNA form, the CDR3 reads TGTGCCAGCAGCTTGTCTACAGGGACGAACGGGGAGCTGTTTTTT. Translated, it gives CASSLSTGTNGELFF.

The genes are TRBV10-3 and TRBJ1-6; D is possibly TRBD1 (5 bases). V was trimmed by 0 bases and J by 5 bases, leaving 11 bases between them. The CDR3 extends over 16 amino acids. Per germline, CDR1 ENHRY and CDR2 SYGVKD. The CDR3 protein is CAISESEGAHNSPLHF. The DNA of the CDR3 is TGTGCCATCAGTGAGTCGGAAGGGGCTCATAATTCACCCCTCCACTTT.

The V and J genes are TRBV3-1 (or the pseudogene TRBV3-2) and TRBJ1-1, with D uncertain. Trimming took 4 bases from V and 4 from J, leaving 13 bases between them. CDR1 and CDR2 (germline): LGHDT, YNNKEL (reference sequence). The CDR3 length is 14 residues. The CDR3 region is CASSRTGAGTEAFF. The CDR3 nucleotides are TGTGCCAGCAGCCGTACGGGAGCGGGCACTGAAGCTTTCTTT.

The V gene is TRBV27, the J gene TRBJ1-5, with D hard to call. The germline gives CDR1 MNHEY, CDR2 SMNVEV (reference sequence). Trimming stripped 6 bases from V and 0 bases from J, with 9 bases between. This CDR3 has 14 amino acids. This CDR3 is CASRRTYSNQPQHF. The CDR3 coding sequence is TGTGCCAGCAGGAGGACTTATAGCAATCAGCCCCAGCATTTT.